This TCR beta chain originates from a study of neoadjuvant nivolumab and ipilimumab in lung cancer (dated by TCRdb to the early 2020s). About the full investigation: Nivolumab was given at 3 mg/kg intravenously on days 1, 15 and 29, and the combination arm added ipilimumab 1 mg/kg on day 1 only. For each study arm, the primary endpoint of the trial was the rate of major pathologic response (MPR) in the intention-to-treat population. A total of around 45 patients with operable NSCLC were treated in the trial, with some 23 randomized to nivolumab monotherapy and roughly 21 randomized to nivolumab plus ipilimumab. The study compared TCR repertoires in pretherapy (baseline) peripheral blood with TCR repertoires in tumors resected at surgery after neoadjuvant immune checkpoint blockade. Matched pretherapy and resected tumor pairs were analyzed for seven patients, of whom four received nivolumab and three received nivolumab plus ipilimumab.

CDR1 is given as SEHNR and CDR2 as FQNEAQ, both from the germline V gene (reference sequence). From the cysteine up to the phenylalanine, the CDR3 has a length of 13 residues. Only the CDR3 DNA stays, 39 bases, in frame from base 1. A distance of 11 bases separates the germline ends of V and J, which lose 3 bases and 5 bases respectively. Interpreted using the paper, the time point label stands for: at surgical resection after neoadjuvant nivolumab +/- ipilimumab. The samples were obtained from NEOSTAR, a phase 2 randomized trial that tested neoadjuvant nivolumab or nivolumab plus ipilimumab, followed by surgery, in operable NSCLC. What the study reported, not specific to this receptor: TCR richness in pretherapy blood showed a positive correlation with richness in tumors resected after neoadjuvant therapy (Spearman R of about 0.84). TCR sequencing was performed in a small number of samples. Resected tumors had greater TCR richness and clonality than tumor-adjacent uninvolved lung, and increases were observed in more dual-therapy-treated tumors. From pretherapy to surgery, tumor T-cell richness and clonality went up in three of three dual-therapy tumors, versus only two of four nivolumab-treated tumors. There was no significant correlation between TCR clonality and pathologic tumor regression, and just a single major-pathologic-response sample was available for the clonality-regression analysis.

Notes on this clone: Its binding antigen is unknown. The record has no base qualities; no much larger clone is one base away.

The library was made by the immunoSEQ multiplex PCR assay. Per the source publication's procedure: Richness and clonality were used to summarize the repertoires, and clones that significantly expanded or contracted between pre- and post-therapy samples were identified. In its TCRdb copy, this immuneACCESS table keeps in-frame sequences only and misses some clones. Where compared with another copy, unresolved V genes explain less than half of these, and the others have no known cause. That table supplies the V and J calls and clone size; D and trimming were determined from the DNA. This sample comprises about 30,000 clones, about 78% of them detected only once. 18% of the sample rests with the top ten.

Here the chain combines TRBV7-9 and TRBJ2-7, and possibly TRBD1, on 6 matching bases. Source: tumor tissue, taken after neoadjuvant nivolumab, alone or with ipilimumab, at or shortly before surgery. The sequence derives from an adult with non-small cell lung cancer. CDR3 protein: CASSFQGSHEQYF. The sequenced DNA: TGTGCCAGCAGCTTTCAGGGGTCCCACGAGCAGTACTTC. Extended through the reference TRBV7-9 and TRBJ2-7 proteins, this CDR3 yields the full variable domain: DTGVSQNPRHKITKRGQNVTFRCDPISEHNRLYWYRQTLGQGPEFLTYFQNEAQLEKSRLLSDRFSAERPKGSFSTLEIQRTEQGDSAMYLCASSFQGSHEQYFGPGTRLTVT.